This T cell receptor beta chain was captured by sequencing in a study of T cells in Graves' hyperthyroidism and ophthalmopathy. Study-wide results and caveats: Most expanded thyroid clonotypes above 0.001 recurred in blood. From stable hyperthyroidism, ophthalmopathy was separated by a 13 V-J model.

Diagnostic decisions used clinical symptoms, serum thyroxine and TRAb, thyroid ultrasound and orbital computed tomography. The PBMCs studied were ones that came from about 10 ml fresh peripheral blood. Many counts were recorded for this clonotype. Its specificity is unknown. RNA transcripts yielded amplified TCR beta CDR3 regions. The HTBI primer set served for first-round RT-PCR of the TCR CDR3. TCRdb called the multiplex PCR reads again in MiXCR, with one record for every CDR3 protein. The repertoire holds about 300,000 distinct CDR3 sequences, with less than 15% as singletons. This CDR3 has 14 residues. The germline V gene encodes CDR1 SGHAT and CDR2 FQNNGV. V lost 5 bases, J lost 1 base, and 11 bases lay in between.

This rearrangement joins TRBV11-2 to TRBJ1-1; a possible D gene is TRBD1 (6 bases). Material: blood. The TCR comes from a woman aged 25-40 years with Graves' hyperthyroidism that later progressed to Graves' ophthalmopathy. DNA for the CDR3: TGTGCCAGCAGCGAAGGACAGACGAACACTGAAGCTTTCTTT. Its translation: CASSEGQTNTEAFF. Filled out from reference TRBV11-2 and TRBJ1-1, the complete variable domain reads EAGVAQSPRYKIIEKRQSVAFWCNPISGHATLYWYQQILGQGPKLLIQFQNNGVVDDSQLPKDRFSAERLKGVDSTLKIQPAKLEDSAVYLCASSEGQTNTEAFFGQGTRLTVV.